This T cell receptor beta chain was sequenced during a study of naive and memory T cell subsets (dated by TCRdb to the late 2010s). Context from the whole study: The study applied an open-source, UMI-based TCR alpha and beta sequencing pipeline to sorted naive and memory peripheral blood T cell subsets. Complete agreement was observed between the functional CMV T cell responses and the IgG serology results. RNA was DNase-treated and reverse transcribed with TCR constant-region primers, mostly using SuperScript III. The paper as a whole reports these results and caveats: The repertoire findings for the naive and memory subsets could not be validated, as no ground truth was available. In both CD4 and CD8 cells, the Gini index increased while Shannon and inverse Simpson diversity decreased from naive through CM, EM and EMRA. Single alpha or beta chain sequences, rather than paired alpha/beta receptors, were used to define clonotypes. RNA-based TCR counts may be influenced by expression changes linked to T cell activation and differentiation. Following error correction, more than 90% of naive TCR sequences occurred only once, which made naive abundance distributions much steeper than those of memory subsets. TCR abundance followed a power law with an exponent that was different for naive and memory subsets but consistent across the three individuals.

From the second PCR step onward, the TCR alpha chain libraries and the TCR beta chain libraries were amplified separately. Donor CMV status was determined by IFNgamma production from CD4+ T cells after overnight stimulation of fresh PBMCs with CMV viral lysate. Using Miltenyi beads, CD4 T cells were first positively selected, and CD8 T cells were then positively selected from the CD4-negative fraction. After staining for CD3, CD4, CD8, CD45RA, CD27 and a live/dead dye, cells were sorted on a BD Aria II into four subsets based on CD45RA and CD27. A few healthy volunteers provided blood, and the blood of each volunteer was split into CD4 and CD8 T cells and then into four differentiation subsets. About 130 ml of peripheral blood was collected from each donor, and PBMC were isolated from the blood using Ficoll-Paque PLUS density-gradient centrifugation. The sorted cells were lysed in RLT buffer, after which RNA was extracted using a Qiagen RNeasy kit and kept at -80 degrees C.

As concerns this clonotype: Which antigen it targets is not known. Per-base quality was not reported, and no clone a single base away is much larger than it.

The library was prepared using UMI-ligation and nested PCR. The beta constant-region primer was an equimolar mix of two oligonucleotides covering both TRBC1 and TRBC2. The ligated cDNA went through four rounds of PCR with nested alpha and beta constant-region primers together with the SP2 primer. A single-stranded oligonucleotide bearing the SP2 primer plus a 12-nucleotide UMI was ligated onto the 3' end of the cDNA by T4 RNA ligase 1. Incubation of the ligation reaction lasted roughly 19-24 hours at 16 degrees C. To avoid over-amplification, PCR2 was usually performed as a SYBR Green qPCR and halted once a predetermined threshold was reached. Agencourt AMPure XP magnetic beads were used for all purifications after the first. Library quantification was done by Qubit, followed by a TapeStation check on which the main peak was expected at around 650 bp. Sequencing of the pooled libraries was done on an Illumina MiSeq using v2 2x251 paired-end kits, which typically yielded roughly 0.95-2.1 million reads per sample. Each sample's library went into the pool at roughly 4 nM, and about 4.5-7% PhiX was added to help with cluster recognition. As for how the authors treated the data: Using tag matching that tolerated one base-pair mismatch, Decombinator assigned V and J genes to FASTQ reads that had been processed by Demultiplexor. Collapsinator used UMIs to correct both sequencing errors and frequency errors arising from PCR heterogeneity. CDR3Translator translated TCRs and extracted CDR3s from the conserved cysteine to the FGXG phenylalanine, flagging non-productive sequences. Gini, Shannon entropy and inverse Simpson indices were computed after subsampling the repertoires to the same number of UMI-defined TCRs. Within the linear range, a power law was fitted to clonotype abundance distributions using maximum likelihood. When run on a single naive CD8 sample, MIGEC and the pipeline yielded similar UMI counts, similar unique TCR numbers and similar clonal distributions. A set of 7,322 CMV-associated CDR3 sequences, compiled from VDJdb and a published dataset, was used to search the repertoires. The public reads were run again by TCRdb, first through fastp at Q25 and then through MiXCR, and only productive beta chains were kept. CDR3 protein duplicates are merged, each entry listing the most common genes and DNA. These V and J calls originate from TCRdb's pipeline instead of the authors' own analysis. Across this sample there are 15,000 to 20,000 distinct CDR3 sequences, with around 9% seen only once. The top ten clones comprise around 23% of the sample.

Sequencing was done on a sample of central memory CD8+ T cells from blood. What this sample's cell subset or site label stands for: central memory, CD45RA- CD27+. The sequence was collected from a human donor in good health.

The DNA reads as follows: TGTGCCAGCTCACCATATATGCGGGAGAGTTACAATGAGCAGTTCTTC. This gives the protein CASSPYMRESYNEQFF. Here the chain combines TRBV18 and TRBJ2-1; 7 central nucleotides agree with TRBD2. Including the terminal cysteine and phenylalanine, the CDR3 comprises 16 residues. Only the CDR3 portion is preserved as DNA: 48 bases, with reading frame beginning at the first base. The germline V gene specifies KGHSH as CDR1 and LQKENI as CDR2. Compared with germline, V lacks 2 bases and J lacks 4 bases; bases without a gene match: 8.